Shown below are 28 T cell receptor beta chains from a single sample sequenced in a study of blood T cells in healthy people across ages. Primers used in a second PCR of roughly 7 to 12 cycles were a sample-barcoded 5' primer and a J-beta primer mix. One entry per CDR3 protein results from TCRdb running MiXCR on the 5' RACE reads. The sample lists approximately 810,000 distinct CDR3 sequences, about 34% occurring once. The sequenced sample was blood. These receptors all stem from a man between 18 and 29 years old in good health.

In this sample, this clonotype turned up many times. The chain uses TRBV5-1 and TRBJ1-2; a possible D gene is TRBD1 (6 bases). The germline V gene has CDR1 SGHRS and CDR2 YFSETQ. V was cut by 0 bases and J by 6 bases, with 12 bases left in between. The CDR3 length is 14 residues. The chain's CDR3 is CASSLAGTLHGYTF. In nucleotides, the CDR3 is TGCGCCAGCAGCTTGGCCGGGACACTCCATGGCTACACCTTC.

V is TRBV25-1 and J is TRBJ2-1; TRBD2 might be the D (7 bases). This CDR3 region has 19 residues. The germline V and J ends were trimmed by 1 base and 3 bases, with 22 bases remaining between them. The germline V gene has CDR1 MGHDK and CDR2 SYGVNS. In DNA form, the CDR3 reads TGTGCCAGCAGTGAATCCAGTAAAAAGGGGGGGCCGAACTACAATGAGCAGTTCTTC. Translating it yields CASSESSKKGGPNYNEQFF.

This clonotype was detected many times. The chain recombines TRBV29-1 with TRBJ1-2; D remains ambiguous. Germline V gene lookup returns CDR1 SQVTM and CDR2 ANQGSEA. The V end was cut by 6 bases, the J end by 6 bases, with 11 bases between. This CDR3 has 11 amino acids. CDR3 amino acids: CSVGIGNGYTF. CDR3 nucleotide sequence: TGCAGCGTGGGTATCGGTAATGGCTACACCTTC.

The table lists this clonotype with a few counts. V and J are TRBV5-5 and TRBJ2-7; no firm D call. Deletions cut 4 bases from V and 3 bases from J, with 14 bases between. The CDR3 has 14 residues. Germline lookup yields CDR1 SGHKS and CDR2 YYEKEE (reference sequence). CDR3 region: CASSVDGPIYEQYF. The CDR3 DNA follows: TGTGCCAGCAGCGTGGATGGACCGATCTACGAGCAGTACTTC.

This clonotype was seen a single time. The rearrangement links TRBV4-3 to TRBJ2-3; 9 nucleotides align to TRBD2. The germline V gene has CDR1 LGHNA and CDR2 YSLEER. The CDR3 runs to 16 residues. The ends lost 1 base at V and 2 bases at J; junction bases unmatched: 4. CDR3 sequence reads: CASSQVLAGTTDTQYF. The CDR3 bases are TGCGCCAGCAGCCAAGTCCTAGCGGGGACCACAGATACGCAGTATTTT.

The CDR3 bases are TGCGCCAGCAGCTACGGACTAGCAGGCTACGAGCAGTACTTC. Its protein is CASSYGLAGYEQYF. The chain uses TRBV4-1 and TRBJ2-4; 8 bases agree with TRBD2. The J call may be wrong; the DNA end is better matched by TRBJ2-7. Germline loops: CDR1 MGHRA, CDR2 YSYEKL. The CDR3 extends over 14 amino acids.

This clonotype was observed a few times. The gene calls are TRBV4-2 and TRBJ2-3; the match to TRBD2 covers 8 bases. The trim removed 2 bases at V and 5 bases at J, leaving 12 bases unmatched. Germline-derived CDR1 and CDR2 are LGHNA and YNFKEQ. This CDR3 is 17 amino acids long. The CDR3 bases are TGTGCCAGCAGCCAAATCGATCGGGGGGGGTTTCAAGATACGCAGTATTTT. It translates to CASSQIDRGGFQDTQYF.

This clonotype was counted only a few times. The conserved phenylalanine or tryptophan is not found at the CDR3 terminus, so this likely reflects a read error. The genes are TRBV15 and TRBJ1-2; a possible D gene is TRBD1 (6 bases). V gave up 1 base and J gave up 3 bases, with 12 bases separating them. The germline gives CDR1 LNHNV, CDR2 YYDKDF (reference sequence). The CDR3 runs 15 residues. CDR3 sequence: CATSRGDTSYYGYTL. The DNA for the CDR3 is TGTGCCACCAGCAGAGGGGACACCTCTTACTATGGCTACACCCTC.

The J gene is TRBJ2-4, the V gene TRBV20-1; D might be TRBD2 (5 bases). CDR1 and CDR2 (germline): DFQATT, SNEGSKA (reference sequence). There are 19 residues in the CDR3. V lost 5 bases to trimming and J lost 1 base, with 27 bases between them. The chain's CDR3 is CSARPRAVDFPGAKNIQYF. For the CDR3, the DNA is TGCAGTGCTCGGCCGCGGGCGGTAGATTTCCCGGGGGCCAAAAACATTCAGTACTTC.

The chain combines TRBV12-3 or TRBV12-4 with TRBJ2-5, with 8 bases lining up with TRBD2. The CDR3 spans 14 residues. V lost 1 base, J lost 11 bases, and 9 bases stayed unmatched. In DNA, the CDR3 is TGTGCCAGCAGTTTAGGGGGTAGCGGGGAGGTGCAGTACTTC. This codes for CASSLGGSGEVQYF.

This clonotype was counted a few times. The V call is TRBV7-2, the J call TRBJ2-3; tentative D call: TRBD1 (5 bases). The length of the CDR3 is 16 residues. Germline V gene data show CDR1 as SGHTA and CDR2 as FQGNSA. Deletions cut 1 base from V and 2 bases from J, with 13 bases between. The CDR3 DNA sequence: TGTGCCAGCAGCTTAGGACTTGGGGCCAACACAGATACGCAGTATTTT. Its translation is CASSLGLGANTDTQYF.

Worth noting for this clonotype: The junction differs from germline at one of its ends, possibly a read error. The CDR3 DNA is TGTGCCAGCAGGGTGGTGAGAGCAGATGCGCAGTATTTT. Amino acids: CASRVVRADAQYF. V usage is TRBV12-3 or TRBV12-4 and J usage is TRBJ2-3, with unresolved D. There are 13 residues in the CDR3.

This clonotype has a handful of counts. This chain joins TRBV12-3 or TRBV12-4 and TRBJ2-4; weak D call: TRBD1 (6 bases). CDR3 length equals 16 residues. V dropped 6 bases and J dropped 0 bases, with 15 bases sitting between them. Here the CDR3 DNA reads TGTGCCAGCAGGCGTGGACAGACGTTAGCCAAAAACATTCAGTACTTC. Its translation is CASRRGQTLAKNIQYF.

The rearrangement joins TRBV3-1 to TRBJ2-1; no firm D call. CDR3 size: 13 residues. CDR1 and CDR2 from the germline V gene are LGHDT and YNNKEL (reference sequence). The V gene lost 0 bases and the J gene lost 7 bases, with 7 bases spanning the gap. CDR3 bases: TGTGCCAGCAGCCAAGAACAACAAAATGAGCAGTTCTTC. Protein: CASSQEQQNEQFF.

A remark on this clonotype: This may be a read error: a much more frequent sequence differs by one nucleotide. The chain carries TRBV7-2 and TRBJ2-4; D is uncertain. Trimming left V 3 bases short and J 1 base short, with 10 bases between. The V gene's germline CDR1 is SGHTA and CDR2 FQGNSA. The length of the CDR3 is 15 residues. This CDR3 is CASSFSNGAKNIQYF. As DNA, the CDR3 is TGTGCCAGCAGCTTTTCGAATGGGGCCAAAAACATTCAGTACTTC.

Comments on this clonotype: One junction end does not reproduce the germline sequence, and a read error may be involved. The chain employs TRBV24-1 and TRBJ2-1, with 8 nucleotides matching TRBD1. The CDR3 has 16 residues. In germline, CDR1 is KGHDR, CDR2 SFDVKD. In DNA form, the CDR3 reads TGTGCCAACAGTGATTCCTGGACAGGGATATACAATGAGCGGTTCTTC. Translating gives CANSDSWTGIYNERFF.

The J gene is TRBJ2-2, the V gene TRBV12-3 or TRBV12-4; D gene uncertain. The V and J ends lost 7 bases and 4 bases respectively, with 4 bases between them. This CDR3 contains 11 residues. CDR3 nucleotide sequence: TGTGCCAGCACGTCCACCGGGGAGCTGTTTTTT. Translated, it gives CASTSTGELFF.

This clonotype has just a few counts. This rearrangement joins TRBV12-3 or TRBV12-4 to TRBJ2-6; D may be TRBD2 (5 bases). V lost 8 bases, J lost 1 base, and 9 bases lay in between. CDR3 length equals 14 residues. CDR3 loop: CASRTLSGANVLTF. DNA for the CDR3: TGTGCCAGCCGGACTTTGTCTGGGGCCAACGTCCTGACTTTC.

The CDR3 bases are TGCGCCAGCAGCGTGGGCAGGCCCAATGAGCAGTTCTTC. Encoded protein: CASSVGRPNEQFF. The chain is built from TRBV5-1 and TRBJ2-1; D is uncertain. The CDR3 contains 13 residues. The germline V and J ends were trimmed by 4 bases and 6 bases, with 11 bases remaining between them. CDR1 and CDR2 from the germline V gene are SGHRS and YFSETQ.

This chain joins TRBV20-1 and TRBJ2-5; D tentatively fits TRBD1 or TRBD2 (6 bases each). The end of the DNA fits TRBJ2-7 better, so the J call may be wrong. The germline V gene encodes CDR1 DFQATT and CDR2 SNEGSKA (reference sequence). CDR3 length equals 15 residues. The CDR3 nucleotides are TGCAGTGCTAGTCTGGGGGGCCAAGGCGTCTACGAGCAGTACTTC. Translated: CSASLGGQGVYEQYF.

The CDR3 nucleotides are TGTGCCGGCTCCAATCCCTCAGGGGCAAGGGGGAACACTGAAGCTTTCTTT. This gives the protein CAGSNPSGARGNTEAFF. V and J are TRBV5-5 and TRBJ1-1; D is perhaps TRBD1 (6 bases). V lost 10 bases and J 1 base, leaving 26 bases between the germline ends. This CDR3 has 17 residues. CDR1 and CDR2 from the germline V gene are SGHKS and YYEKEE (reference sequence).

This clonotype was observed a handful of times. The chain has TRBV12-3 or TRBV12-4 and TRBJ1-5; D is unclear. The CDR3 is 14 amino acids. Trimming took off 7 bases at V and 2 bases at J, with 12 bases between the two ends. In DNA, the CDR3 is TGTGCCAGCAACCTATTCGGGGGCAATCAGCCCCAGCATTTT. Its protein is CASNLFGGNQPQHF.

CDR3 amino acids: CALVWGSNEQFF. The CDR3 bases are TGTGCCCTAGTATGGGGGTCCAATGAGCAGTTCTTC. The chain carries TRBV12-3 or TRBV12-4 and TRBJ2-1; TRBD1 or TRBD2 may be the D gene (5 bases each). The CDR3 covers 12 residues. Trimming pared 11 bases from V and 6 bases from J, leaving 14 bases between.

The chain has TRBV9 and TRBJ2-3, with D perhaps matching TRBD1 or TRBD2 (5 bases each). Trimming removed 3 bases at V and 0 bases at J, with 11 bases between. The germline CDR1 and CDR2 sequences are SGDLS and YYNGEE. CDR3 length: 15 amino acids. The CDR3: CASSDTGLSTDTQYF. DNA of the CDR3: TGTGCCAGCAGCGATACGGGGCTTAGCACAGATACGCAGTATTTT.

This clonotype was counted only a few times. The CDR3 reads CASSFSVAGDQETQYF. CDR3 coding DNA: TGTGCCAGCAGTTTTTCGGTCGCGGGGGACCAAGAGACCCAGTACTTC. The chain joins TRBV12-3 or TRBV12-4 to TRBJ2-5; 7 bases are a match to TRBD2. Trimming at V came to 3 bases and at J to 0 bases, leaving 7 bases not matched to a gene. There are 16 residues in the CDR3.

This rearrangement joins TRBV12-3 or TRBV12-4 to TRBJ2-5, with 9 nucleotides matching TRBD2. V lost 5 bases, J lost 11 bases, and 27 bases stayed unmatched. The CDR3 is made up of 19 amino acids. The CDR3 DNA is TGTGCCAGCAGTCTTTTCACCAGTTTTGGAGGCCTAGCGGGAAATGAGCAGTACTTC. Translated, it gives CASSLFTSFGGLAGNEQYF.

This sequence joins TRBV20-1 and TRBJ2-5; 9 bases match TRBD2. From germline, CDR1 is DFQATT and CDR2 SNEGSKA (reference sequence). This CDR3 has 13 amino acids. V was pared by 5 bases and J by 1 base, with 2 bases of the junction left unmatched. The DNA of the CDR3 is TGCAGTGCTCCTAGCGGGGTCCAAGAGACCCAGTACTTC. The encoded protein is CSAPSGVQETQYF.

A single count supports this clonotype. This sequence joins TRBV7-9 and TRBJ1-1; D is unclear. V lost 7 bases and J lost 9, with 18 bases in between. The germline V gene has CDR1 SEHNR and CDR2 FQNEAQ (reference sequence). CDR3 length equals 13 residues. The DNA for the CDR3 is TGTGCCAGCACCCCGGAAAAGGAAAAGAAAGCTTTCTTT. This codes for CASTPEKEKKAFF.